This T cell receptor beta chain was identified during a study of Graves' ophthalmopathy and Graves' hyperthyroidism. Points from the study as a whole: A roughly 84% specificity and just under 90% sensitivity were achieved by a 13-signature model that separated ophthalmopathy from stable hyperthyroidism. Blood was where most expanded thyroid clonotypes above 0.001 frequency also turned up.

Amplification of the TCR beta CDR3 regions used RNA transcripts (as template). Second-round multiplex PCR followed a first-round RT-PCR using HTBI primers. TCRdb processed the multiplex PCR reads anew with MiXCR; each CDR3 protein has one entry. The data show just over 600,000 distinct CDR3 sequences, 22% seen once. Patients were left out if they had other autoimmune diseases, uncontrolled infections, pregnancy or lactation. Sampling more than 9 ml of fresh peripheral blood provided the PBMCs. Concerning this clonotype: Its antigen is undetermined. One end of the junction fails to match germline, which may point to a read error.

CDR3 length: 13 amino acids. CDR1 LNHNV and CDR2 YYDKDF come from the germline V gene (reference sequence). The V call is TRBV15, the J call TRBJ2-7; D call uncertain. Sequences were obtained from peripheral blood. This TCR derives from a woman younger than 30 with stable Graves' hyperthyroidism. Some clones in this sample may be carry-over from other donors' samples. The chain's CDR3 is CATSTREAYEQYF. For the CDR3, the DNA is TGCGCCACCAGCACCCGCGAGGCATACGAGCAGTACTTC.